These 21 T cell receptor beta chains share one sample of origin, sequenced in a study of blood T cell repertoires in COVID-19. TCRdb keeps only in-frame clones here, not all; method: immunoSEQ multiplex PCR. In the table there are hundreds of thousands of clones, 87% of which are singletons. The sample was PBMCs or T cells enriched from blood (not recorded which). Receptors originate from a woman aged 18-29 years who had recovered from COVID-19.

The J gene is TRBJ2-7, the V gene TRBV4-1, with 9 bases lining up with TRBD2. This CDR3 is 14 amino acids long. Trimming took 4 bases from V and 5 from J; bases not matched to a gene: 6. Germline V gene sequence: CDR1 MGHRA, CDR2 YSYEKL. CDR3 sequence: CASSRTSVADEQYF. In DNA, the CDR3 is TGCGCCAGCAGCCGGACTAGCGTTGCGGACGAGCAGTACTTC.

V and J are TRBV18 and TRBJ1-4; TRBD1 aligns across 8 bases. V lost 3 bases and J lost 8; bases outside the gene matches: 8. CDR1 and CDR2 from the germline V gene are KGHSH and LQKENI. This CDR3 spans 15 amino acids. CDR3 protein: CASSPPDRAEEKLFF. The CDR3 DNA sequence: TGTGCCAGCTCACCCCCGGACAGGGCGGAAGAAAAACTGTTTTTT.

The J gene is TRBJ2-1, the V gene TRBV5-5, with TRBD1 matching over 8 bases. The V segment lost 4 bases and the J segment 4 bases; nucleotides outside the gene matches: 7. Germline V gene lookup returns CDR1 SGHKS and CDR2 YYEKEE (reference sequence). The CDR3 contains 15 residues. The CDR3, as DNA: TGTGCCAGCAGCGCCGGGACAGGTTTTTACAATGAGCAGTTCTTC. Translated, it gives CASSAGTGFYNEQFF.

V and J are TRBV20-1 and TRBJ2-3; D is uncertain. The CDR3 is made up of 13 amino acids. Trimming shortened V by 3 bases and J by 1 base, and 8 bases separated the two germline ends. Germline CDR1 DFQATT, CDR2 SNEGSKA (reference sequence). For the CDR3, the DNA is TGCAGTGCTAGTACGGGTGGCACAGATACGCAGTATTTT. This gives the protein CSASTGGTDTQYF.

The chain has TRBV18 and TRBJ2-2; no reliable D call. Trimming pared 3 bases from V and 4 bases from J, leaving 9 bases between. Germline values: CDR1 KGHSH, CDR2 LQKENI. The CDR3 contains 14 residues. DNA for the CDR3: TGTGCCAGCTCACCGTCCCTAGGCACCGGGGAGCTGTTTTTT. Protein: CASSPSLGTGELFF. Based on the CDR3 plus reference TRBV18 and TRBJ2-2, the full variable domain is NAGVMQNPRHLVRRRGQEARLRCSPMKGHSHVYWYRQLPEEGLKFMVYLQKENIIDESGMPKERFSAEFPKEGPSILRIQQVVRGDSAAYFCASSPSLGTGELFFGEGSRLTVL.

The table lists this clone with a few counts. The same CDR3 arises from other DNA sequences in this sample as well. The chain is built from TRBV7-9 and TRBJ2-7, with D unclear. The germline CDR1 and CDR2 sequences are SEHNR and FQNEAQ (reference sequence). V dropped 1 base and J dropped 1 base, with 5 bases sitting between them. This CDR3 is built from 13 residues. This CDR3 reads CASSLDSSYEQYF. The CDR3 DNA reads TGTGCCAGCAGCTTAGACTCTTCCTACGAGCAGTACTTC.

V is TRBV7-2 and J is TRBJ2-1, with no clear D. The CDR3 contains 16 residues. Germline CDR1 reads SGHTA; CDR2 reads FQGNSA. V dropped 1 base and J dropped 6 bases, with 16 bases sitting between them. DNA for the CDR3: TGTGCCAGCAGCTTAGGGCTAGATATTTTCCCCAATGAGCAGTTCTTC. Amino acids: CASSLGLDIFPNEQFF.

This clone was counted between two and nine times. CDR3 in amino acids: CASSLGGWGTEAFF. CDR3 in DNA: TGTGCCAGCAGCTTGGGGGGCTGGGGCACTGAAGCTTTCTTT. The chain links TRBV5-4 to TRBJ1-1; maybe TRBD1 (5 bases). The CDR3 has 14 residues. Trimming took off 0 bases at V and 4 bases at J, with 10 bases between the two ends. Germline V lookup: CDR1 SGHNT, CDR2 YYREEE (reference sequence). The full variable domain, completed using reference TRBV5-4 and TRBJ1-1, is ETGVTQSPTHLIKTRGQQVTLRCSSQSGHNTVSWYQQALGQGPQFIFQYYREEENGRGNFPPRFSGLQFPNYSSELNVNALELDDSALYLCASSLGGWGTEAFFGQGTRLTVV.

Comments on this clone: Different DNA sequences within this sample yield the same CDR3. This rearrangement joins TRBV7-2 to TRBJ1-2; tentative D call: TRBD1 (5 bases). V was trimmed by 1 base and J by 4 bases, leaving 7 bases between them. CDR3 size: 13 residues. CDR1 is SGHTA, CDR2 FQGNSA, per germline. CDR3 nucleotide sequence: TGTGCCAGCAGCTTAGGGCAGGGCTATGGCTACACCTTC. This encodes CASSLGQGYGYTF.

The chain combines TRBV20-1 with TRBJ2-1, with a tentative D call TRBD2 (5 bases). V was cut by 6 bases and J by 9 bases, with 12 bases left in between. Germline V gene sequence: CDR1 DFQATT, CDR2 SNEGSKA (reference sequence). This CDR3 is 11 amino acids long. DNA for the CDR3: TGCAGTGCCGCAACTAGAAGTGAGCAGTTCTTC. It encodes CSAATRSEQFF.

The chain recombines TRBV4-2 with TRBJ2-7; 12 bases agree with TRBD2. The CDR3 is 19 residues long. Germline V CDR1 and CDR2: LGHNA, YNFKEQ. Trimming cost V 0 bases and J 5 bases; bases outside gene matches: 14. The CDR3 nucleotides are TGTGCCAGCAGCCAAGAGAGGACTAGCGGGGCCGCTAGGTCCAACGAGCAGTACTTC. This encodes CASSQERTSGAARSNEQYF.

The V gene is TRBV4-3, the J gene TRBJ1-1; possible D gene TRBD1, 5 bases. The germline CDR1 and CDR2 sequences are LGHNA and YSLEER. V was cut by 0 bases and J by 2 bases, with 7 bases left in between. The CDR3 extends over 14 amino acids. The CDR3 nucleotides are TGCGCCAGCAGCCAAGAGGGGGGAAACACTGAAGCTTTCTTT. Protein sequence: CASSQEGGNTEAFF.

V gene TRBV9 combines with J gene TRBJ2-1, with D possibly being TRBD2 (5 bases). Trimming took 3 bases from V and 1 from J, leaving 11 bases between them. Germline values: CDR1 SGDLS, CDR2 YYNGEE. The CDR3 consists of 15 residues. The CDR3 loop reads CASSAESGSYNEQFF. CDR3 in DNA: TGTGCCAGCAGCGCTGAGAGCGGTTCCTACAATGAGCAGTTCTTC.

DNA for the CDR3: TGTGCCAGCAGTTTAGGGGTAGGGACAGCGAAAGAGACCCAGTACTTC. Residues: CASSLGVGTAKETQYF. The J gene is TRBJ2-5, the V gene TRBV27; 7 bases are a match to TRBD1. The V segment lost 2 bases and the J segment 3 bases; nucleotides outside the gene matches: 9. The germline V gene has CDR1 MNHEY and CDR2 SMNVEV (reference sequence). The CDR3 consists of 16 residues.

This sequence joins TRBV2 and TRBJ2-7, with D perhaps matching TRBD1 (5 bases). The CDR3 runs to 18 residues. The V gene lost 6 bases and the J gene lost 2 bases, with 26 bases spanning the gap. Germline CDR1 and CDR2: SNHLY and FYNNEI. CDR3 coding DNA: TGTGCCAGCAGCGACATGGGGCTCGTGATCCCAAATCCCTACGAGCAGTACTTC. It codes for CASSDMGLVIPNPYEQYF.

The genes are TRBV20-1 and TRBJ1-2; the D is unclear. CDR3 size: 13 residues. V dropped 3 bases and J dropped 3 bases, with 11 bases sitting between them. Per germline, CDR1 DFQATT and CDR2 SNEGSKA (reference sequence). The CDR3 nucleotides are TGCAGTGCTAGTCGTGACACCTACTATGGCTACACCTTC. Amino acid sequence: CSASRDTYYGYTF.

V usage is TRBV18 and J usage is TRBJ1-1, with a weak D call TRBD1 (6 bases). V lost 5 bases, J lost 1 base, and 14 bases lay in between. From germline, CDR1 is KGHSH and CDR2 LQKENI. The CDR3 is made up of 15 amino acids. The CDR3 DNA sequence: TGTGCCAGCTCAAGCCAGGGACACGAGAACACTGAAGCTTTCTTT. Translated: CASSSQGHENTEAFF.

The CDR3 sequence is CASSLIPLTSAGNTQYF. For the CDR3, the DNA is TGTGCCAGCAGTTTAATCCCCCTAACTAGCGCCGGTAATACGCAGTATTTT. The chain joins TRBV27 to TRBJ2-3; 7 bases match TRBD2. V trimming: 2 bases; J trimming: 7 bases; junction bases outside the gene matches: 15. The germline CDR1 and CDR2 sequences are MNHEY and SMNVEV (reference sequence). The CDR3 is 17 residues long.

To note about this clone: Other nucleotide sequences from this sample produce the same CDR3. This chain's CDR3 is CASSFTTGSYEQYF. CDR3 in DNA: TGTGCCAGCAGCTTTACCACGGGATCCTACGAGCAGTACTTC. This sequence joins TRBV7-9 and TRBJ2-7, with a possible D match to TRBD2 (5 bases). Germline values: CDR1 SEHNR, CDR2 FQNEAQ (reference sequence). The V end lost 3 bases, the J end lost 1 base, and 10 bases lay between the germline ends. CDR3 length: 14 residues.

The chain couples TRBV6-2 or TRBV6-3 to TRBJ2-5; 8 bases fit TRBD1. Germline V gene sequence: CDR1 MNHEY, CDR2 SVGEGT. The CDR3 loop spans 14 amino acids. J lost 4 bases, V lost 4 bases, and 5 bases had no gene match. In DNA, the CDR3 is TGTGCCAGCAGTTTCGGACAGGGTGGAGAGACCCAGTACTTC. This sequence encodes CASSFGQGGETQYF.

The chain combines TRBV5-6 with TRBJ2-7; a possible D gene is TRBD2 (6 bases). From germline, CDR1 is SGHDT and CDR2 YYEEEE. The CDR3 runs 15 residues. V was trimmed by 3 bases and J by 2 bases, leaving 15 bases between them. The CDR3 DNA reads as TGTGCCAGCAGCTGGGGCGGGGCAGCAGCCTACGAGCAGTACTTC. Its protein product is CASSWGGAAAYEQYF.